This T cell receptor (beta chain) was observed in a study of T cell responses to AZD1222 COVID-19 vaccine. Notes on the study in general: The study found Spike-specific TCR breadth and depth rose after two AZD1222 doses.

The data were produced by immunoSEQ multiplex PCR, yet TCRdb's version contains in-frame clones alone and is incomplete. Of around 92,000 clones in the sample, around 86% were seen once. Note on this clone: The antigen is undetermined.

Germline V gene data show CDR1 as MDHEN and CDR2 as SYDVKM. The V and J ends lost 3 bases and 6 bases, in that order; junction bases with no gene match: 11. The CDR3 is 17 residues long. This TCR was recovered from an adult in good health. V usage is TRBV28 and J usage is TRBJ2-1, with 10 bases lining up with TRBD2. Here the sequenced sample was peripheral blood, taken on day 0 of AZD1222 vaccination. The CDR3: CASSLYTRTSGTNEQFF. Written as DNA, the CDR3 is TGTGCCAGCAGTTTGTATACTCGGACTAGCGGAACCAATGAGCAGTTCTTC.